This T cell receptor (beta chain) is from a study of cytomegalovirus exposure and HLA in healthy donors. Study-wide results and caveats: What was likely a sequencing artifact was a cluster of highly shared sequence variants.

This clone was detected ten times or more. Its antigen remains unidentified. The PCR had 60 Vbeta and 13 Jbeta primers. Sequencing was performed with immunoSEQ multiplex PCR; in TCRdb, only in-frame clones are kept and a portion is missing. The table lists some 98,000 clones, under 75% of them singletons. The CDR3 loop spans 14 amino acids. Germline V gene sequence: CDR1 SGHTS, CDR2 YDEGEE. The V gene lost 3 bases and the J gene lost 4 bases, with 13 bases spanning the gap. Sequenced material: PBMCs. This receptor was identified in a man aged 50 to 60 in good health and CMV-seronegative. The rearrangement uses TRBV5-8 and TRBJ1-2, with D possibly being TRBD1 (5 bases). The CDR3 sequence is CASSWGGGSYGYTF. In nucleotides, the CDR3 is TGTGCCAGCAGCTGGGGCGGGGGATCCTATGGCTACACCTTC.